A single sample gave rise to the 17 T cell receptor beta chains below, sequenced in a study of T cell clonality in common variable immunodeficiency. This table comes from immunoSEQ multiplex PCR, and its TCRdb copy is limited to in-frame clones, with some not included. The sample has around 60,000 clones, none seen only once; the top ten hold roughly 1.5%. The source material was peripheral blood mononuclear cells. Receptor source: a person between 18 and 69 years old in good health.

In this sample, this clone turned up many times. The read terminates 3 residues ahead of where the CDR3 ends, so the germline J gene completes it. This chain connects TRBV7-9 to TRBJ1-1, with TRBD1 identical over 7 bases. CDR3 length: 12 residues. Germline V lookup: CDR1 SEHNR, CDR2 FQNEAQ (reference sequence). The CDR3 loop is CASSFPQGKAFF. The CDR3 DNA, read in part, is TGTGCCAGCAGCTTTCCACAGGGGAAA.

This clone has at least ten counts. The read finishes 3 residues shy of the CDR3 end, and the germline J gene is used to complete it. The V gene is TRBV19, the J gene TRBJ1-5; possibly TRBD1 for D (5 bases). V lost 6 bases, J lost 0 bases, and 9 bases lay in between. The germline V gene has CDR1 LNHDA and CDR2 SQIVND (reference sequence). This CDR3 has 14 residues. CDR3 region: CASRPTDSNQPQHF. The CDR3 DNA, read in part, is TGTGCCAGTAGACCGACAGATAGCAATCAGCCC. The full variable domain, with the rest looked up from reference TRBV19 and TRBJ1-5, is DGGITQSPKYLFRKEGQNVTLSCEQNLNHDAMYWYRQDPGQGLRLIYYSQIVNDFQKGDIAEGYSVSREKKESFPLTVTSAQKNPTAFYLCASRPTDSNQPQHFGDGTRLSIL.

About this clone itself: The sequence runs out 3 residues before the end of the CDR3; the remainder is reconstructed from the germline J gene. The J gene is TRBJ2-7, the V gene TRBV27; 8 bases line up with TRBD1. V shed 5 bases, J shed 3 bases, and the junction held 12 bases outside the gene matches. CDR1 MNHEY and CDR2 SMNVEV come from the germline V gene (reference sequence). This CDR3 has 16 residues. The DNA read from the CDR3 is TGTGCCAGCAGTCCCTACTCAGGGGGCAACGTCTACGAG. This translates into CASSPYSGGNVYE. The whole CDR3 protein reads CASSPYSGGNVYEQYF.

This clone has ten or more counts. The CDR3 end is not reached by the read, which stops 3 residues before it; the germline J gene fills it in. V usage is TRBV12-3 or TRBV12-4 and J usage is TRBJ2-1; D gene uncertain. The CDR3 runs to 12 residues. The V gene lost 2 bases and the J gene lost 6 bases, with 5 bases spanning the gap. This CDR3 reads CASSLKGNEQFF. The sequenced part of the CDR3 DNA is TGTGCCAGCAGTTTAAAGGGCAATGAG.

Comment on this clone: Sequence at one end of the junction differs from germline and may be a read error. From the germline J gene comes the end of the CDR3, since the read stops 3 residues before it. At the DNA level, this CDR3 is encoded by other sequences in the same sample as well. This chain joins TRBV18 and TRBJ1-5; D unresolved. Germline CDR1 reads KGHSH; CDR2 reads LQKENI. The CDR3 contains 13 residues. CDR3 sequence: CASSPRSDQPQHF. CDR3 DNA, as far as it was read: TGTGCCAGTTCACCACGATCAGATCAGCCC.

This clone was seen repeatedly, ten times or more. The CDR3 is cut off 3 residues early in the read; its end comes from the germline J gene. The rearrangement joins TRBV13 to TRBJ2-1, with 7 bases lining up with TRBD1. This CDR3 region has 13 residues. Losses at the gene ends were 8 bases for V and 2 bases for J; bases not matched to a gene: 3. In germline, CDR1 is PRHDT, CDR2 FYEKMQ (reference sequence). CDR3 region: CASGTATYNEQFF. CDR3 DNA, as far as it was read: TGTGCCAGCGGGACAGCCACCTACAATGAG.

This clone has a count of ten or more. With the read ending 3 residues before the CDR3 end, the germline J gene is used to fill in that end. The rearrangement uses TRBV5-5 and TRBJ2-2; D is uncertain. With 0 bases removed from V and 2 bases from J, the gap between germline ends came to 5 bases. Germline CDR1 is SGHKS and CDR2 is YYEKEE (reference sequence). CDR3 size: 14 residues. CDR3 protein: CASSLGHNTGELFF. The part of the CDR3 DNA that was read is TGTGCCAGCAGCTTGGGACATAACACCGGGGAG.

This clone was recorded many times. The sequenced fragment ends 3 residues before the CDR3 boundary, so the rest is inferred from the germline J gene. The gene calls are TRBV4-1 and TRBJ1-1; D uncertain. Trimming took off 1 base at V and 7 bases at J, with 10 bases between the two ends. Germline CDR1 MGHRA, CDR2 YSYEKL. The CDR3 has 13 amino acids. CDR3 in amino acids: CASSQVNPGEAFF. CDR3 DNA (partial): TGCGCCAGCAGCCAAGTTAATCCGGGTGAA.

This clone was seen ten or more times. The read falls 3 residues short of the CDR3 end, and the missing part is taken from the germline J gene. The gene calls are TRBV4-1 and TRBJ2-3; D is undetermined. Trimming removed 0 bases at V and 4 bases at J, with 5 bases between. CDR1 and CDR2 (germline): MGHRA, YSYEKL. This CDR3 is 13 amino acids long. The CDR3 DNA, read in part, is TGCGCCAGCAGCCAAGAGACACCAGATACG. Its translation is CASSQETPDT. The CDR3 in its entirety is CASSQETPDTQYF.

To note about this clone: The read ends 3 residues before the CDR3 terminus; that terminus is restored from the germline J gene. The genes are TRBV19 and TRBJ2-7; 8 nucleotides match TRBD1. After removal of 4 bases from V and 3 bases from J, the junction contained 8 bases not matched to a gene. Germline loops: CDR1 LNHDA, CDR2 SQIVND (reference sequence). The CDR3 spans 15 residues. The CDR3 bases that were read are TGTGCCAGTAGTACGTCCGGGACAGGACTCTACGAG. Translated, it gives CASSTSGTGLYE. The whole CDR3 is CASSTSGTGLYEQYF.

This clone was observed many times. The read finishes 3 residues shy of the CDR3 end, and the germline J gene is used to complete it. This chain links TRBV6-2 or TRBV6-3 with TRBJ1-2; 11 positions agree with TRBD1. The germline V gene encodes CDR1 MNHEY and CDR2 SVGEGT. The CDR3 totals 16 residues. Trimming removed 4 bases from V and 4 bases from J; junction bases left unmatched: 8. CDR3 bases read: TGTGCCAGCAGTTCCGGGACAGGGGGAGCGGTCTATGGC. It encodes CASSSGTGGAVYG. The full-length CDR3 reads as CASSSGTGGAVYGYTF.

This clone has a count of ten or more. The CDR3 end is not reached by the read, which stops 3 residues before it; the germline J gene fills it in. The J gene is TRBJ1-1, the V gene TRBV20-1; no definite D call. V lost 4 bases and J 1 base, leaving 7 bases between the germline ends. Germline CDR1 reads DFQATT; CDR2 reads SNEGSKA (reference sequence). CDR3 length equals 12 residues. The DNA read from the CDR3 is TGCAGTGCTATGCAGTGGAACACTGAA. It is translated as CSAMQWNTE. The full CDR3 protein reads CSAMQWNTEAFF.

In this sample, this clone turned up many times. The read finishes 3 residues shy of the CDR3 end, and the germline J gene is used to complete it. The V call is TRBV19, the J call TRBJ2-1; D gene unclear. CDR3 length equals 15 residues. Per germline, CDR1 LNHDA and CDR2 SQIVND (reference sequence). The V gene lost 3 bases and the J gene lost 0 bases, with 9 bases spanning the gap. The DNA read from the CDR3 is TGTGCCAGTAGTATCTTCCGTAGCTCCTACAATGAG. It codes for CASSIFRSSYNE. The full CDR3 protein reads CASSIFRSSYNEQFF.

This clone was seen at least ten times. The read finishes 3 residues shy of the CDR3 end, and the germline J gene is used to complete it. The chain has TRBV19 and TRBJ2-7; no clear D. The V end was cut by 3 bases, the J end by 3 bases, with 12 bases between. Germline V gene data show CDR1 as LNHDA and CDR2 as SQIVND (reference sequence). This CDR3 is 14 amino acids long. The CDR3 loop is CASSISFTLYEQYF. CDR3 DNA (partial): TGTGCCAGTAGTATCAGTTTCACCCTCTACGAG. The variable domain in full, completed from reference TRBV19 and TRBJ2-7, reads DGGITQSPKYLFRKEGQNVTLSCEQNLNHDAMYWYRQDPGQGLRLIYYSQIVNDFQKGDIAEGYSVSREKKESFPLTVTSAQKNPTAFYLCASSISFTLYEQYFGPGTRLTVT.

This clone came up many times. The sequence runs out 3 residues before the end of the CDR3; the remainder is reconstructed from the germline J gene. The V call is TRBV15, the J call TRBJ2-2; the match to TRBD2 covers 8 bases. V was pared by 2 bases and J by 5 bases, with 1 base of the junction left unmatched. The CDR3 spans 14 residues. CDR1 is LNHNV, CDR2 YYDKDF, per germline (reference sequence). CDR3 bases read: TGTGCCACCAGCAGACGGGGGGGGACCGGGGAG. This sequence encodes CATSRRGGTGE. The full CDR3 sequence reads CATSRRGGTGELFF.

This clone was observed at least ten times. The CDR3 extends 3 residues past the end of the read, so its final part is completed from the germline J gene. The chain employs TRBV2 and TRBJ2-5; 7 positions match TRBD2. Unmatched junction bases numbered 7, after V lost 8 bases and J lost 7 bases. CDR3 length equals 12 residues. Germline assignment: CDR1 SNHLY and CDR2 FYNNEI. Incomplete CDR3 DNA: TGTGCCAGCGGGAACTCGGGGGGGACC. Its protein product is CASGNSGGT. The full CDR3 sequence reads CASGNSGGTQYF.

This clone came up many times. The observed sequence ends 3 residues before the CDR3 terminus, with the missing tail filled in from the germline J gene. This sequence joins TRBV5-6 and TRBJ1-1, with unresolved D. CDR3 length: 14 amino acids. V lost 0 bases and J lost 0, with 6 bases in between. The germline gives CDR1 SGHDT, CDR2 YYEEEE. The CDR3 DNA, read in part, is TGTGCCAGCAGCTTGGGCGGGGTGAACACTGAA. It is translated as CASSLGGVNTE. The complete CDR3 reads CASSLGGVNTEAFF.